A selection of T cell receptor beta chains follows, all from one sample in a study of shared clonotypes between healthy human individuals. The repertoire was sequenced with immunoSEQ multiplex PCR; TCRdb's copy has only in-frame clones and lacks some. The data contain hundreds of thousands of clones, roughly 79% of them seen just once; the ten biggest clones take up around 12%. The sequenced sample consisted of PBMCs. Every receptor here comes from a woman in her thirties or forties in good health. Some clones in this sample may be carry-over from other donors' samples. Both conserved end residues are part of each CDR3. The D gene is left open where the match is weak. Clone size is stated in some rows and not others, as once, few, many or a class when expanded.

J,V,size,D,CDR3,DNA
TRBJ2-5,TRBV9,.,.,CASSGASSLVETQYF,TGTGCCAGCAGCGGGGCTAGCTCCCTTGTAGAGACCCAGTACTTC
TRBJ1-3,TRBV7-8,.,.,CASSLALLGGNTIYF,TGTGCCAGCAGCTTAGCTCTTCTCGGGGGAAACACCATATATTTT
TRBJ2-4,TRBV30,.,.,CAWSPGTKKNIQYF,TGTGCCTGGAGTCCCGGGACGAAAAAAAACATTCAGTACTTC
TRBJ2-7,TRBV29-1,once,TRBD2,CSVEGSSGRAYEQYF,TGCAGCGTTGAGGGATCTAGCGGGAGAGCCTACGAGCAGTACTTC
TRBJ1-1,TRBV2,.,TRBD1,CASISDRVAEAFF,TGTGCCAGCATTTCGGACAGGGTGGCTGAAGCTTTCTTT
TRBJ1-4,TRBV7-9,.,TRBD1,CASSLPPNRQGAEKLFF,TGTGCCAGCAGCTTACCACCGAATCGACAGGGAGCTGAAAAACTGTTTTTT
TRBJ2-5,TRBV18,.,.,CASSPSGEETQYF,TGTGCCAGCTCACCCTCGGGGGAAGAGACCCAGTACTTC
TRBJ2-1,TRBV5-1,.,TRBD2,CASSLGPGTSGRSEQFF,TGCGCCAGCAGCTTGGGGCCGGGGACTAGCGGGAGGAGTGAGCAGTTCTTC
TRBJ2-1,TRBV2,.,TRBD2,CATASLAGATSRFF,TGTGCCACAGCCTCCCTAGCGGGAGCCACGAGCCGGTTCTTC
TRBJ1-1,TRBV9,.,.,CASSPIGNTEAFF,TGTGCCAGCAGCCCTATTGGGAACACTGAAGCTTTCTTT
TRBJ2-5,TRBV27,.,.,CASSPRGQETQYF,TGTGCCAGCAGTCCCCGGGGACAAGAGACCCAGTACTTC
TRBJ2-5,TRBV27,.,.,CASSFSRQETQYF,TGTGCCAGCAGTTTCAGCAGACAAGAGACCCAGTACTTC
TRBJ2-7,TRBV18,.,.,CASSPGANYEQYF,TGTGCCAGCTCACCCGGCGCTAACTACGAGCAGTACTTC
TRBJ2-5,TRBV20-1,.,.,CSARGEETQYF,TGCAGTGCCAGAGGGGAAGAGACCCAGTACTTC
TRBJ1-5,TRBV4-1,.,TRBD1,CASSQVPGQEPGVVPQHF,TGCGCCAGCAGCCAAGTCCCGGGACAGGAGCCCGGTGTTGTGCCCCAGCATTTT
TRBJ2-1,TRBV7-3,.,TRBD2,CASSPPGGGGYNEQFF,TGTGCCAGCAGCCCGCCAGGTGGGGGGGGATACAATGAGCAGTTCTTC
TRBJ2-7,TRBV30,.,.,CAWSVFSIRGRSEQYF,TGTGCCTGGAGTGTATTTTCCATCCGTGGTCGAAGCGAGCAGTACTTC
TRBJ2-7,TRBV7-9,few,.,CASSLYYEQYF,TGTGCCAGCAGCTTATATTACGAGCAGTACTTC
TRBJ1-5,TRBV6-1,.,.,CASSEALVPFLNQPQHF,TGTGCCAGCAGTGAAGCGCTTGTCCCGTTCCTCAATCAGCCCCAGCATTTT
TRBJ1-1,TRBV7-3,.,.,CASSPGATDGAFF,TGTGCCAGCAGTCCTGGGGCGACAGACGGAGCTTTCTTT
TRBJ2-1,TRBV2,.,TRBD1,CASSGGTGGAYNEQFF,TGTGCCAGCAGTGGGGGGACAGGGGGAGCCTACAATGAGCAGTTCTTC
TRBJ2-3,TRBV27,.,.,CASSPGTSPYTQYF,TGTGCCAGCAGTCCCGGGACTTCACCCTATACGCAGTATTTT
TRBJ1-1,TRBV18,.,TRBD1,CASSPSRTGTTEAFF,TGTGCCAGCTCACCATCGAGGACAGGTACCACTGAAGCTTTCTTT
TRBJ2-1,TRBV27,.,.,CASSLSGYSYNEQFF,TGTGCCAGCAGTTTGTCAGGGTACTCCTACAATGAGCAGTTCTTC
TRBJ2-1,TRBV7-9,.,.,CASSLIGSSSYNEQFF,TGTGCCAGCAGCTTGATTGGATCTTCCTCCTACAATGAGCAGTTCTTC
TRBJ2-4,TRBV5-1,few,TRBD1,CASSFMGQGLDIQYF,TGCGCCAGCAGCTTTATGGGACAGGGCCTAGACATTCAGTACTTC
TRBJ1-4,TRBV11-2,.,.,CASSRGVGEKLFF,TGTGCCAGCAGTCGTGGGGTTGGTGAAAAACTGTTTTTT
TRBJ1-2,TRBV7-2,.,.,CASTPWNANYGYTF,TGTGCCAGCACCCCGTGGAACGCTAACTATGGCTACACCTTC
TRBJ1-6,TRBV6-1,.,.,CASSEARGDNSPLHF,TGTGCCAGCAGTGAAGCCAGGGGCGATAATTCACCCCTCCACTTT
TRBJ2-7,TRBV5-1,.,.,CASSRDGTTYEQYF,TGCGCCAGCAGCCGGGACGGAACTACCTACGAGCAGTACTTC
TRBJ2-7,TRBV7-8,.,.,CASSPGRFHEQYF,TGTGCCAGCAGCCCCGGGAGATTCCACGAGCAGTACTTC
TRBJ2-7,TRBV7-2,.,.,CASSFPTGIYEQYF,TGTGCCAGCAGTTTTCCAACAGGAATCTACGAGCAGTACTTC
TRBJ2-5,TRBV4-2,.,TRBD2,CASSQTSGQETQYF,TGTGCCAGCAGCCAAACTAGCGGGCAAGAGACCCAGTACTTC
TRBJ2-7,TRBV28,.,.,CASFAGFSEQYF,TGTGCCAGCTTCGCGGGGTTCAGCGAGCAGTACTTC
TRBJ2-1,TRBV28,few,TRBD1,CASSEQGASRELPNEQFF,TGTGCCAGTTCTGAACAGGGGGCATCGCGGGAGTTGCCCAATGAGCAGTTCTTC
TRBJ2-5,TRBV5-4,.,.,CASSLDPRGEETQYF,TGTGCCAGCAGCTTGGACCCCAGGGGAGAAGAGACCCAGTACTTC
TRBJ2-1,TRBV9,.,TRBD1,CASARGQGDNEQFF,TGTGCCAGCGCTCGGGGACAGGGGGACAATGAGCAGTTCTTC
TRBJ2-7,TRBV9,once,.,CASSVGTAGGEQYF,TGTGCCAGCAGCGTGGGGACCGCCGGGGGTGAGCAGTACTTC
TRBJ2-1,TRBV7-2,.,.,CASSLEAVSYNEQFF,TGTGCCAGCAGCTTGGAAGCGGTATCCTACAATGAGCAGTTCTTC